A single sample gave rise to the 20 T cell receptor beta chains below, sequenced in a study of T cell responses to AZD1222 COVID-19 vaccine. Libraries were prepared by immunoSEQ multiplex PCR; TCRdb keeps only in-frame clonotypes and omits some of them. The data show 80,000 or so clones, over 80% seen once. The sequenced sample was peripheral blood, obtained on day 0 of AZD1222 vaccination. These receptor sequences come from an adult in good health.

The gene calls are TRBV7-2 and TRBJ2-1; 13 bases align to TRBD2. V lost 2 bases to trimming and J lost 4 bases; unmatched junction nucleotides: 11. Per the germline V gene, CDR1 is SGHTA and CDR2 is FQGNSA. This CDR3 has 19 amino acids. CDR3 DNA: TGTGCCAGCAGCTTACAAGTGGGCACTAGCGGGAGGGGATACAATGAGCAGTTCTTC. Translating it yields CASSLQVGTSGRGYNEQFF. The full variable domain, completed using reference TRBV7-2 and TRBJ2-1, is GAGVSQSPSNKVTEKGKDVELRCDPISGHTALYWYRQSLGQGLEFLIYFQGNSAPDKSGLPSDRFSAERTGGSVSTLTIQRTQQEDSAVYLCASSLQVGTSGRGYNEQFFGPGTRLTVL.

Remarks on this clone: A read error may produce the germline difference seen at one junction end. The chain links TRBV9 to TRBJ2-5; 10 nucleotides line up with TRBD2. Germline-derived CDR1 and CDR2 are SGDLS and YYNGEE. This CDR3 has 14 residues. The CDR3 sequence is CANSDRTSGETQYF. The CDR3 DNA reads as TGTGCCAACAGCGACCGGACTAGCGGAGAGACCCAGTACTTC.

The V gene is TRBV3-1 (or the pseudogene TRBV3-2), the J gene TRBJ2-2; D may be TRBD2 (5 bases). CDR3 length: 15 residues. CDR1 and CDR2 (germline): LGHDT, YNNKEL (reference sequence). Trimming left V 1 base short and J 4 bases short, with 10 bases between. CDR3 loop: CASSQAGLITGELFF. The CDR3 DNA reads TGTGCCAGCAGCCAAGCAGGACTTATCACCGGGGAGCTGTTTTTT.

This chain links TRBV5-1 with TRBJ1-1; D might be TRBD1 (5 bases). This CDR3 is built from 14 residues. The V end was cut by 0 bases, the J end by 4 bases, with 10 bases between. Germline CDR1 and CDR2: SGHRS and YFSETQ. CDR3: CASSLGLGVTEAFF. CDR3 sequence (DNA): TGCGCCAGCAGCTTGGGGTTGGGGGTCACTGAAGCTTTCTTT.

This chain connects TRBV5-8 to TRBJ1-2; D may be TRBD1 (6 bases). Trimming took off 4 bases at V and 3 bases at J, with 16 bases between the two ends. Germline V gene data show CDR1 as SGHTS and CDR2 as YDEGEE. The CDR3 totals 15 residues. Here the CDR3 DNA reads TGTGCCAGCAGCCTAGGGGGTTACGGTTACTATGGCTACACCTTC. This sequence encodes CASSLGGYGYYGYTF.

The J gene is TRBJ1-1, the V gene TRBV7-9; TRBD1 matches at 7 bases. Germline lookup yields CDR1 SEHNR and CDR2 FQNEAQ (reference sequence). The CDR3 sequence is 16 residues long. With 1 base clipped from V and 0 bases from J, the junction kept 5 bases outside the gene matches. The CDR3 DNA sequence: TGTGCCAGCAGCTTAGGGACAGGATTTATGAACACTGAAGCTTTCTTT. It is translated as CASSLGTGFMNTEAFF.

This chain uses TRBV4-3 with TRBJ1-5; D gene uncertain. Trimming stripped 0 bases from V and 0 bases from J, with 6 bases between. Germline lookup yields CDR1 LGHNA and CDR2 YSLEER. This CDR3 contains 15 residues. The CDR3 coding sequence is TGCGCCAGCAGCCAAGAGTGGAATAGCAATCAGCCCCAGCATTTT. Translation gives CASSQEWNSNQPQHF.

The genes are TRBV28 and TRBJ2-7; unclear D gene. V was clipped by 8 bases and J by 0 bases, with 14 bases between them. There are 14 residues in the CDR3. Germline V gives CDR1 MDHEN, CDR2 SYDVKM. In DNA form, the CDR3 reads TGTGCCAGCCGACGGTCCTCCAGCTCCTACGAGCAGTACTTC. Translated: CASRRSSSSYEQYF.

V gene TRBV5-1 combines with J gene TRBJ1-6, with D possibly matching TRBD1 (5 bases). Germline lookup yields CDR1 SGHRS and CDR2 YFSETQ. V dropped 1 base and J dropped 6 bases, with 14 bases sitting between them. The CDR3 runs 16 residues. The CDR3 protein is CASSLTVGAGNSPLHF. Written as DNA, the CDR3 is TGCGCCAGCAGCTTGACAGTAGGGGCCGGTAATTCACCCCTCCACTTT.

With respect to this clone: Other nucleotide sequences from this sample produce the same CDR3. The gene calls are TRBV19 and TRBJ2-4, with D perhaps TRBD2 (6 bases). Germline assignment: CDR1 LNHDA and CDR2 SQIVND (reference sequence). With 5 bases removed from V and 0 bases from J, the gap between germline ends came to 14 bases. CDR3 length: 16 amino acids. The chain's CDR3 is CASSPGRSLAKNIQYF. CDR3 sequence (DNA): TGTGCCAGTAGTCCGGGGAGGTCGCTAGCCAAAAACATTCAGTACTTC.

The rearrangement links TRBV19 to TRBJ1-3, with D perhaps matching TRBD1 (5 bases). The CDR3 runs 16 residues. V shed 7 bases and J shed 0 bases, with 16 bases lying between them. Germline V gives CDR1 LNHDA, CDR2 SQIVND (reference sequence). CDR3 DNA sequence: TGTGCCAGTACCCGACCGGGGGGTAGCTCTGGAAACACCATATATTTT. Residues: CASTRPGGSSGNTIYF.

This chain links TRBV7-2 with TRBJ2-5, with 11 nucleotides matching TRBD2. CDR1 and CDR2 (germline): SGHTA, FQGNSA. The CDR3 length is 16 residues. J lost 1 base, V lost 0 bases, and 1 base had no gene match. The CDR3 here is CASSLALAGGQETQYF. CDR3 in DNA: TGTGCCAGCAGCTTAGCGCTAGCGGGAGGCCAAGAGACCCAGTACTTC.

The V and J genes are TRBV19 and TRBJ1-1, with D unresolved. The CDR3 totals 15 residues. The V end lost 3 bases, the J end lost 1 base, and 12 bases lay between the germline ends. Germline assignment: CDR1 LNHDA and CDR2 SQIVND (reference sequence). CDR3 residues: CASSILGRPNTEAFF. The CDR3 DNA reads as TGTGCCAGTAGTATCTTAGGTCGGCCGAACACTGAAGCTTTCTTT.

The chain couples TRBV11-2 to TRBJ1-5; 9 positions agree with TRBD1. The CDR3 totals 16 residues. Germline assignment: CDR1 SGHAT and CDR2 FQNNGV. Trimming at V came to 3 bases and at J to 2 bases, leaving 5 bases not matched to a gene. The DNA of the CDR3 is TGTGCCAGCAGCTTTGGAGACAGGGGGGGCAATCAGCCCCAGCATTTT. Its protein is CASSFGDRGGNQPQHF. The whole variable domain, filled in from reference TRBV11-2 and TRBJ1-5, reads EAGVAQSPRYKIIEKRQSVAFWCNPISGHATLYWYQQILGQGPKLLIQFQNNGVVDDSQLPKDRFSAERLKGVDSTLKIQPAKLEDSAVYLCASSFGDRGGNQPQHFGDGTRLSIL.

This chain links TRBV4-3 with TRBJ1-4; D perhaps matches TRBD1 (5 bases). Deletions cut 5 bases from V and 8 bases from J, with 12 bases between. The CDR3 is made up of 13 amino acids. Germline CDR1 LGHNA, CDR2 YSLEER. CDR3 protein: CASSYDRGEKLFF. The CDR3 DNA reads TGCGCCAGCAGCTACGACCGGGGGGAAAAACTGTTTTTT.

The chain links TRBV10-1 to TRBJ2-1; D is uncertain. Trimming removed 0 bases at V and 7 bases at J, with 7 bases between. Germline assignment: CDR1 WNHNN and CDR2 SYGVQD (reference sequence). The CDR3 has 13 residues. The CDR3 DNA follows: TGCGCCAGCAGTGAGTCGTACGGTAATGAGCAGTTCTTC. As protein: CASSESYGNEQFF.

J is TRBJ1-1 and V is TRBV2; D is unclear. The CDR3 covers 12 residues. The V gene's germline CDR1 is SNHLY and CDR2 FYNNEI. Trimming removed 4 bases at V and 1 base at J, with 4 bases between. In nucleotides, the CDR3 is TGTGCCAGCAGTGTCTCGAACACTGAAGCTTTCTTT. This codes for CASSVSNTEAFF.

The chain couples TRBV4-3 to TRBJ2-1; D not certain. V was trimmed by 0 bases and J by 7 bases, leaving 13 bases between them. CDR3 length equals 15 residues. In germline, CDR1 is LGHNA, CDR2 YSLEER. CDR3 DNA sequence: TGCGCCAGCAGCCAAGACCGGGTCCCAAGGAATGAGCAGTTCTTC. Protein: CASSQDRVPRNEQFF.

This chain connects TRBV7-3 to TRBJ2-3; TRBD2 might be the D (5 bases). V was shortened by 1 base and J by 0 bases, with 11 bases between the two germline ends. The CDR3 totals 16 residues. CDR1 is SGHTA and CDR2 is FQGTGA in the germline V gene. CDR3 in amino acids: CASSLRASPSTDTQYF. DNA for the CDR3: TGTGCCAGCAGCTTAAGGGCTAGCCCGAGCACAGATACGCAGTATTTT.

V gene TRBV18 combines with J gene TRBJ2-3, with unresolved D. Germline values: CDR1 KGHSH, CDR2 LQKENI. V shed 6 bases and J shed 6 bases, with 10 bases lying between them. This CDR3 region has 12 residues. The CDR3 DNA reads as TGTGCCAGCTCTCGGCTACCGGATACGCAGTATTTT. It yields the protein CASSRLPDTQYF.